This T cell receptor beta chain was documented in a study of blood T cell repertoires in COVID-19. Overall study context: Specimens from acute and convalescent COVID-19 originated in the United States, Italy and Spain.

In the source study's methods: Nucleated cell counts were estimated from reference gene primer amplification. Clones were read by immunoSEQ multiplex PCR, and TCRdb kept only the in-frame ones, dropping some. For V, J and clone size, that table is used; D and trimming come from the DNA. The table lists about 200,000 clones, approximately 90% of them singletons. The CDR3 totals 15 residues. V was clipped by 1 base and J by 7 bases, with 15 bases between them. Germline CDR1 and CDR2: SGHAT and FQNNGV. The genes are TRBV11-2 and TRBJ2-3; D may be TRBD1 (7 bases). The receptor was isolated from a man aged 35 to 55 with active or convalescent COVID-19. Material: peripheral blood. This CDR3 reads CASSLVGGGGHTQYF. CDR3 DNA sequence: TGTGCCAGCAGCTTAGTTGGAGGGGGCGGGCATACGCAGTATTTT.